The 10 T cell receptor beta chains reported below all come from one sample, sequenced in a study of T cells in narcolepsy. Sequenced by immunoSEQ multiplex PCR; TCRdb stores in-frame clones only, minus some. The table lists fewer than 25,000 clones, roughly four fifths of them singletons, with around 4.2% in the top ten. Sequencing was carried out using memory (CD45RA-) CD4+ T cells from blood. These receptors originate from a human donor in good health.

This chain uses TRBV11-3 with TRBJ2-2; D is ambiguous. The V end lost 4 bases, the J end lost 3 bases, and 9 bases lay between the germline ends. The CDR3 is 14 residues long. The germline gives CDR1 SGHNT, CDR2 YENEEA. The CDR3 reads CASSSSTYTGELFF. The CDR3 nucleotides read TGTGCCAGCAGCTCCTCAACTTACACCGGGGAGCTGTTTTTT.

The J gene is TRBJ2-5, the V gene TRBV11-2; 15 bases match TRBD2. The CDR3 has 15 amino acids. Trimming took 5 bases from V and 5 from J; bases not matched to a gene: 3. CDR1 and CDR2 from the germline V gene are SGHAT and FQNNGV. In DNA, the CDR3 is TGTGCCAGCAGCAAGGGACTAGCGGGGGGTGAGACCCAGTACTTC. The encoded protein is CASSKGLAGGETQYF.

This clone was observed a single time. The genes are TRBV19 and TRBJ2-1; D is ambiguous. The CDR3 consists of 17 residues. Between the trimmed V and J ends, which lost 0 bases and 0 bases, there was a span of 12 bases. The germline V gene encodes CDR1 LNHDA and CDR2 SQIVND (reference sequence). The CDR3 DNA sequence: TGTGCCAGTAGTATAGATTGGCGGTCGAGCTCCTACAATGAGCAGTTCTTC. It codes for CASSIDWRSSSYNEQFF.

The rearrangement links TRBV7-9 to TRBJ2-5; 10 positions match TRBD2. Germline V gives CDR1 SEHNR, CDR2 FQNEAQ (reference sequence). V was clipped by 7 bases and J by 0 bases; unmatched bases: 5. CDR3 length equals 15 residues. The CDR3 DNA follows: TGTGCCAGCACCGTGACTAGCGGGTACCAAGAGACCCAGTACTTC. It is translated as CASTVTSGYQETQYF.

The J gene is TRBJ1-5, the V gene TRBV2; 7 bases agree with TRBD1. The CDR3 has 19 residues. V was pared by 5 bases and J by 4 bases, with 20 bases of the junction left unmatched. Germline V gene data show CDR1 as SNHLY and CDR2 as FYNNEI. The CDR3 DNA reads TGTGCCAGCAGTACCCGGGGGACAGCCGGTAGGGACCCTAATCAGCCCCAGCATTTT. It translates to CASSTRGTAGRDPNQPQHF.

This clone was counted a few times. This chain uses TRBV6-1 with TRBJ2-1; the match to TRBD1 covers 10 bases. CDR1 and CDR2 from the germline V gene are MNHNS and SASEGT. This CDR3 is 14 amino acids long. J gave up 10 bases and V 4 bases, and 7 bases lay outside the gene matches. This CDR3 reads CASSGGQGTGEQFF. The CDR3 region has the DNA TGTGCCAGCAGTGGGGGACAGGGGACTGGCGAGCAGTTCTTC.

The rearrangement joins TRBV5-5 to TRBJ1-2; 9 bases match TRBD1. CDR1 is SGHKS and CDR2 is YYEKEE in the germline V gene (reference sequence). With 0 bases clipped from V and 2 bases from J, the junction kept 5 bases outside the gene matches. CDR3 length: 16 residues. The CDR3 DNA is TGTGCCAGCAGCTTGGCACAGGGGGCGAAAAACTATGGCTACACCTTC. It specifies CASSLAQGAKNYGYTF. The variable domain in full, completed from reference TRBV5-5 and TRBJ1-2, reads DAGVTQSPTHLIKTRGQQVTLRCSPISGHKSVSWYQQVLGQGPQFIFQYYEKEERGRGNFPDRFSARQFPNYSSELNVNALLLGDSALYLCASSLAQGAKNYGYTFGSGTRLTVV.

The chain combines TRBV18 with TRBJ2-1; D is perhaps TRBD1 (5 bases). Germline-derived CDR1 and CDR2 are KGHSH and LQKENI. The V gene lost 2 bases and the J gene lost 4 bases, with 15 bases spanning the gap. CDR3 length equals 16 residues. CDR3 sequence reads: CASSPGARTAYNEQFF. The DNA of the CDR3 is TGTGCCAGCTCACCAGGGGCTCGGACGGCGTACAATGAGCAGTTCTTC. Full variable domain (outside the CDR3, taken from reference TRBV18 and TRBJ2-1): NAGVMQNPRHLVRRRGQEARLRCSPMKGHSHVYWYRQLPEEGLKFMVYLQKENIIDESGMPKERFSAEFPKEGPSILRIQQVVRGDSAAYFCASSPGARTAYNEQFFGPGTRLTVL.

There are a few counts of this clone. This chain joins TRBV7-8 and TRBJ1-2, with D unclear. The CDR3 spans 15 residues. CDR1 is SGHVS, CDR2 FQNEAQ, per germline. V shed 1 base and J shed 0 bases, with 9 bases lying between them. CDR3: CASSLVGIPNYGYTF. The DNA for the CDR3 is TGTGCCAGCAGCTTAGTGGGGATCCCTAACTATGGCTACACCTTC.

The CDR3: CAVQGETQYF. The CDR3 DNA sequence: TGCGCCGTCCAGGGGGAGACCCAGTACTTC. This chain links TRBV23-1 with TRBJ2-5, with D perhaps matching TRBD1 (6 bases). TRBV23-1 is treated as an ORF (open reading frame) with a function not yet certain. The germline V and J ends were trimmed by 11 bases and 5 bases, with 9 bases remaining between them. The CDR3 loop spans 10 amino acids.